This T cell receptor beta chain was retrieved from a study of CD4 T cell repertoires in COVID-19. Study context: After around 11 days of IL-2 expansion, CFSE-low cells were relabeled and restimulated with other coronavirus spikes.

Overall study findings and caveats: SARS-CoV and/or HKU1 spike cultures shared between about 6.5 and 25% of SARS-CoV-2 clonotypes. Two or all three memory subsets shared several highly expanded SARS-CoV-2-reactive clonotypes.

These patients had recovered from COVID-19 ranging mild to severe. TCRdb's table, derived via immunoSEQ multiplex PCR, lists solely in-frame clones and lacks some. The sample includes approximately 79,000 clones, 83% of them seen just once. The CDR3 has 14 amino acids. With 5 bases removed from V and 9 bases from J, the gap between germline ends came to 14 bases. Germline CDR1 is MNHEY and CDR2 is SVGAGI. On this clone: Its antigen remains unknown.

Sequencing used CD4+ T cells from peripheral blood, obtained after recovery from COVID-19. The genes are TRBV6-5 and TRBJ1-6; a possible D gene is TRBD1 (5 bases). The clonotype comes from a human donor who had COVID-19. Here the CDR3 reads CASSLKGEGSPLHF. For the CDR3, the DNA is TGTGCCAGCAGTCTTAAAGGGGAAGGTTCACCCCTCCACTTT.